One sample yielded the 25 T cell receptor beta chains listed below, sequenced in a study of a mutant IDH1 vaccine in newly diagnosed glioma. This table comes from immunoSEQ multiplex PCR, and its TCRdb copy is limited to in-frame clones, with some not included. The sample includes 11,000 or so clones, roughly 84% of them seen just once. Antigen specificity for these receptors is unknown. Regarding time point: week 5, during vaccination. Doses consisted of 300 ug of mutant IDH1 20-mer peptide each, paired with topical imiquimod. Here the sequenced sample was PBMCs, taken from a glioma patient whose treatment included an IDH1 peptide vaccine. These receptors were taken from a woman between 40 and 55 years old with glioma. Some clones in this sample may be carry-over from other donors' samples.

The chain has TRBV7-2 and TRBJ2-7; 7 nucleotides agree with TRBD2. The V gene's germline CDR1 is SGHTA and CDR2 FQGNSA. CDR3 size: 15 residues. J gave up 0 bases and V 5 bases, and 7 bases lay outside the gene matches. Written as DNA, the CDR3 is TGTGCCAGCAGCCTTGCAGGCGGGAGCTCCTACGAGCAGTACTTC. Its translation is CASSLAGGSSYEQYF.

The chain recombines TRBV4-1 with TRBJ1-3; the D is unclear. The CDR3 spans 16 residues. With 1 base removed from V and 0 bases from J, the gap between germline ends came to 10 bases. Germline CDR1 is MGHRA and CDR2 is YSYEKL. The CDR3 DNA follows: TGCGCCAGCAGCCAAGCCCCGGCGACCTCTGGAAACACCATATATTTT. Protein product: CASSQAPATSGNTIYF.

The rearrangement links TRBV7-2 to TRBJ1-1, with unresolved D. CDR3 length: 13 amino acids. Germline V gene lookup returns CDR1 SGHTA and CDR2 FQGNSA. V gave up 1 base and J gave up 3 bases, with 6 bases separating them. The CDR3, as DNA: TGTGCCAGCAGCTTAGGAGGACACACTGAAGCTTTCTTT. Amino acid sequence: CASSLGGHTEAFF.

The rearrangement joins TRBV29-1 to TRBJ2-1; TRBD1 matches 8 bases. The V segment lost 6 bases and the J segment 4 bases; nucleotides outside the gene matches: 14. Germline loops: CDR1 SQVTM, CDR2 ANQGSEA. The CDR3 consists of 16 residues. This CDR3 is CSVPTAGTGVYNEQFF. The CDR3, as DNA: TGCAGCGTCCCTACCGCCGGGACAGGAGTGTACAATGAGCAGTTCTTC.

The V and J genes are TRBV6-1 and TRBJ1-1, with 8 bases matching TRBD1. J lost 3 bases, V lost 4 bases, and 13 bases had no gene match. CDR3 length equals 17 residues. Germline CDR1 is MNHNS and CDR2 is SASEGT. The CDR3: CASSGARQGLRDTEAFF. As DNA, the CDR3 is TGTGCCAGCAGTGGGGCGCGACAGGGGCTTCGAGACACTGAAGCTTTCTTT.

This chain uses TRBV10-3 with TRBJ2-7; the D gene could be TRBD1 or TRBD2 (6 bases each). Germline lookup yields CDR1 ENHRY and CDR2 SYGVKD. This CDR3 has 14 amino acids. V dropped 6 bases and J dropped 5 bases, with 17 bases sitting between them. The CDR3 DNA is TGTGCCATCAGGGGGGGCGTTGGGTTCGACGAGCAGTACTTC. Translation: CAIRGGVGFDEQYF.

V gene TRBV10-1 combines with J gene TRBJ1-6; D might be TRBD1 (6 bases). Trimming cost V 4 bases and J 13 bases, with 17 bases left between them. Germline CDR1 and CDR2: WNHNN and SYGVQD (reference sequence). The length of the CDR3 is 14 residues. The CDR3 here is CASSGGRKGSPLHF. Here the CDR3 DNA reads TGCGCCAGCAGTGGGGGGCGCAAAGGATCGCCCCTCCACTTT.

The J gene is TRBJ2-5, the V gene TRBV5-1, with D perhaps matching TRBD1 or TRBD2 (6 bases each). The J call may be in error: the DNA end matches TRBJ2-7 better. CDR1 is SGHRS, CDR2 YFSETQ, per germline. The CDR3 totals 18 residues. This chain's CDR3 is CASSLYGGRAGESYEQYF. CDR3 coding DNA: TGCGCCAGCAGCTTGTATGGGGGGCGGGCAGGGGAGTCCTACGAGCAGTACTTC.

This chain uses TRBV27 with TRBJ2-3; TRBD2 agrees at 8 bases. The CDR3 length is 14 residues. J gave up 2 bases and V 5 bases, and 3 bases lay outside the gene matches. Germline V gives CDR1 MNHEY, CDR2 SMNVEV (reference sequence). The DNA for the CDR3 is TGTGCCAGCAGTCTAGCGGGTACCACAGATACGCAGTATTTT. Its translation: CASSLAGTTDTQYF.

The genes are TRBV11-2 and TRBJ2-7; D call uncertain. Germline V gene data show CDR1 as SGHAT and CDR2 as FQNNGV. This CDR3 is 14 amino acids long. Trimming pared 0 bases from V and 0 bases from J, leaving 6 bases between. CDR3: CASSLDWISYEQYF. CDR3 bases: TGTGCCAGCAGCTTAGATTGGATCTCCTACGAGCAGTACTTC.

The rearrangement uses TRBV29-1 and TRBJ1-3; D possibly corresponds to TRBD1 (6 bases). CDR3 size: 15 residues. Trimming took off 4 bases at V and 0 bases at J, with 13 bases between the two ends. The germline CDR1 and CDR2 sequences are SQVTM and ANQGSEA. As DNA, the CDR3 is TGCAGCGTTGGAGGACAGTCGAACTCTGGAAACACCATATATTTT. It is translated as CSVGGQSNSGNTIYF.

A single count supports this clone. The chain has TRBV6-4 and TRBJ1-2, with 9 bases fitting TRBD1. The V gene end was trimmed by 6 bases and the J gene end by 6 bases; junction bases not matched to a gene: 5. The CDR3 runs to 13 residues. Germline CDR1 MRHNA, CDR2 SNTAGT. The DNA for the CDR3 is TGTGCCAGCAGGGCCGGACAGGGGCATGGCTACACCTTC. Residues: CASRAGQGHGYTF.

The rearrangement links TRBV19 to TRBJ2-7; D is unclear. V was cut by 5 bases and J by 3 bases, with 14 bases left in between. This CDR3 comprises 14 residues. CDR1 and CDR2 (germline): LNHDA, SQIVND (reference sequence). The CDR3 is CASSPRTEFYEQYF. The CDR3 DNA follows: TGTGCCAGTAGTCCCCGAACGGAGTTCTACGAGCAGTACTTC. Based on the CDR3 plus reference TRBV19 and TRBJ2-7, the full variable domain is DGGITQSPKYLFRKEGQNVTLSCEQNLNHDAMYWYRQDPGQGLRLIYYSQIVNDFQKGDIAEGYSVSREKKESFPLTVTSAQKNPTAFYLCASSPRTEFYEQYFGPGTRLTVT.

The chain couples TRBV19 to TRBJ2-2; 8 bases are a match to TRBD2. J gave up 7 bases and V 5 bases, and 9 bases lay outside the gene matches. From germline, CDR1 is LNHDA and CDR2 SQIVND (reference sequence). The CDR3 is 15 amino acids. DNA for the CDR3: TGTGCCAGTAGTTCCGGCGGGGGGCGCCACGGGGAGCTGTTTTTT. Protein product: CASSSGGGRHGELFF.

This clone was observed a handful of times. The chain carries TRBV2 and TRBJ1-4; tentatively, D is TRBD1 (6 bases). CDR1 SNHLY and CDR2 FYNNEI come from the germline V gene. V shed 3 bases and J shed 4 bases, with 18 bases lying between them. This CDR3 is 17 amino acids long. DNA of the CDR3: TGTGCCAGCAGTGAGCGGCCACAGGGAATTGGTAATGAAAAACTGTTTTTT. It is translated as CASSERPQGIGNEKLFF. Filled out from reference TRBV2 and TRBJ1-4, the complete variable domain reads EPEVTQTPSHQVTQMGQEVILRCVPISNHLYFYWYRQILGQKVEFLVSFYNNEISEKSEIFDDQFSVERPDGSNFTLKIRSTKLEDSAMYFCASSERPQGIGNEKLFFGSGTQLSVL.

The rearrangement uses TRBV7-2 and TRBJ2-7; a weak D match, TRBD1 (6 bases). V was cut by 6 bases and J by 0 bases, with 15 bases left in between. Germline V gene data show CDR1 as SGHTA and CDR2 as FQGNSA. This CDR3 region has 15 residues. The CDR3 DNA reads TGTGCCAGCAGTCCTCCAGGGGTGGGCTCCTACGAGCAGTACTTC. Translating it yields CASSPPGVGSYEQYF.

This rearrangement joins TRBV7-8 to TRBJ2-3, with 7 positions matching TRBD2. This CDR3 region has 17 residues. Per germline, CDR1 SGHVS and CDR2 FQNEAQ. The junction had 11 bases not matched to a gene; V was cut back by 3 bases and J by 2 bases. CDR3 DNA sequence: TGTGCCAGCAGCTTCCCTGGACTAGGGATTTACACAGATACGCAGTATTTT. This gives the protein CASSFPGLGIYTDTQYF.

The V call is TRBV9, the J call TRBJ2-3, with D possibly being TRBD1 (5 bases). This CDR3 is 18 amino acids long. Trimming removed 0 bases at V and 5 bases at J, with 22 bases between. Germline loops: CDR1 SGDLS, CDR2 YYNGEE. DNA for the CDR3: TGTGCCAGCAGCGTAGTTAAACACAGCAGAAGGCAGGGAGATACGCAGTATTTT. Protein: CASSVVKHSRRQGDTQYF.

This chain links TRBV10-3 with TRBJ1-5, with TRBD1 matching 8 bases. The germline CDR1 and CDR2 sequences are ENHRY and SYGVKD. CDR3 length equals 15 residues. The J segment lost 9 bases and the V segment lost 1 base, leaving 8 bases of the junction unmatched. The CDR3 DNA reads TGTGCCATCAGTGAGTTGGGACAGGCGAGAGGGCCCCAGCATTTT. It specifies CAISELGQARGPQHF.

V and J are TRBV7-8 and TRBJ2-7, with D perhaps matching TRBD2 (5 bases). Germline V gene data show CDR1 as SGHVS and CDR2 as FQNEAQ. The CDR3 runs to 15 residues. Trimming stripped 1 base from V and 5 bases from J, with 15 bases between. The CDR3 DNA sequence: TGTGCCAGCAGCTTAGATAGAGGGCCCATCCACGAGCAGTACTTC. Translated, it gives CASSLDRGPIHEQYF. Based on the CDR3 plus reference TRBV7-8 and TRBJ2-7, the full variable domain is GAGVSQSPRYKVAKRGQDVALRCDPISGHVSLFWYQQALGQGPEFLTYFQNEAQLDKSGLPSDRFFAERPEGSVSTLKIQRTQQEDSAVYLCASSLDRGPIHEQYFGPGTRLTVT.

The chain recombines TRBV14 with TRBJ1-3; D remains unclear. Trimming took 4 bases from V and 3 from J, leaving 7 bases between them. The CDR3 sequence is 13 residues long. Per the germline V gene, CDR1 is SGHDN and CDR2 is FVKESK. Here the CDR3 DNA reads TGTGCCAGCAGCCCTAACGTTGGAAACACCATATATTTT. Its protein is CASSPNVGNTIYF.

This clone was seen more than once but under ten times. The CDR3 spells CASSSPSQGANEKLFF. CDR3 coding DNA: TGTGCCAGCAGTTCCCCGTCACAGGGGGCTAATGAAAAACTGTTTTTT. The chain combines TRBV6-5 with TRBJ1-4, with 8 positions matching TRBD1. J lost 3 bases, V lost 4 bases, and 7 bases had no gene match. Germline V gives CDR1 MNHEY, CDR2 SVGAGI. There are 16 residues in the CDR3.

The rearrangement joins TRBV6-6 to TRBJ2-7; D call uncertain. The CDR3 has 13 amino acids. Trimming cost V 5 bases and J 7 bases, with 15 bases left between them. CDR1 is MNHNY, CDR2 SVGAGI, per germline (reference sequence). CDR3 nucleotides: TGTGCCAGCAGTCTACCGTTGACCGGAGAGCAGTACTTC. Protein: CASSLPLTGEQYF.

V usage is TRBV9 and J usage is TRBJ2-3, with no clear D. Per the germline V gene, CDR1 is SGDLS and CDR2 is YYNGEE. The germline V and J ends were trimmed by 3 bases and 5 bases, with 4 bases remaining between them. The CDR3 is made up of 11 amino acids. The CDR3 DNA follows: TGTGCCAGCAGCGGGGGAGATACGCAGTATTTT. It translates to CASSGGDTQYF.

This clone was picked up a small number of times. This rearrangement joins TRBV9 to TRBJ1-3, with 7 bases matching TRBD1. The germline V gene encodes CDR1 SGDLS and CDR2 YYNGEE. The V and J ends lost 4 bases and 0 bases, in that order; junction bases with no gene match: 4. The CDR3 loop spans 15 amino acids. The CDR3 DNA reads TGTGCCAGCAGCCTAAGGGACAGCTCTGGAAACACCATATATTTT. Translated: CASSLRDSSGNTIYF.